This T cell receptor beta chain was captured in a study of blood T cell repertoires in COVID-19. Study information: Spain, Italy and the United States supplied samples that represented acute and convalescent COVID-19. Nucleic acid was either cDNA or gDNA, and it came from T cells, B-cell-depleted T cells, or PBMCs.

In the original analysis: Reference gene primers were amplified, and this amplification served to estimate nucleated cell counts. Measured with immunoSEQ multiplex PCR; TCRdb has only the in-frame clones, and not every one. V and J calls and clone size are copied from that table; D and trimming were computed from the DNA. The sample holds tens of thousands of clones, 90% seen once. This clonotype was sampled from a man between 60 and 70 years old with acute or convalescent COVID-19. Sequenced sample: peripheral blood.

The CDR3 sequence: CASSLVLGGAWQFF. CDR3 nucleotide sequence: TGCGCCAGCAGCTTGGTACTAGGGGGAGCTTGGCAGTTCTTC. The chain couples TRBV5-1 to TRBJ2-1; D may be TRBD1 (6 bases). CDR3 length: 14 amino acids. Germline V CDR1 and CDR2: SGHRS, YFSETQ. V lost 0 bases to trimming and J lost 12 bases, with 16 bases between them.